Listed here is a single TCR beta chain. Its antigen remains unidentified. Analyses pooled second doses at about 4 or about 12 weeks. This sample stems from a study of T cell responses to AZD1222 COVID-19 vaccine. Study results and caveats: A reported finding is that nearly half of spike-specific TCRs target unmutated variant regions. Repertoires were obtained solely post-peak T cell response.

Generated by immunoSEQ multiplex PCR, the TCRdb table keeps only in-frame clones and is missing some. The data show fewer than 120,000 clones, with roughly 90% seen just once and 15% held by the top ten. With 7 bases removed from V and 10 bases from J, the gap between germline ends came to 20 bases. Germline lookup yields CDR1 MRHNA and CDR2 SNTAGT. The CDR3 totals 14 residues. Sequencing was performed on peripheral blood, taken 28 days after the second AZD1222 dose. This clonotype was sampled from an adult who received the AZD1222 COVID-19 vaccine. This sequence joins TRBV6-4 and TRBJ2-1; D is perhaps TRBD1 (7 bases). The CDR3 sequence is CASMRGGGTGEQFF. CDR3 bases: TGTGCCAGCATGCGAGGGGGCGGGACTGGGGAGCAGTTCTTC.